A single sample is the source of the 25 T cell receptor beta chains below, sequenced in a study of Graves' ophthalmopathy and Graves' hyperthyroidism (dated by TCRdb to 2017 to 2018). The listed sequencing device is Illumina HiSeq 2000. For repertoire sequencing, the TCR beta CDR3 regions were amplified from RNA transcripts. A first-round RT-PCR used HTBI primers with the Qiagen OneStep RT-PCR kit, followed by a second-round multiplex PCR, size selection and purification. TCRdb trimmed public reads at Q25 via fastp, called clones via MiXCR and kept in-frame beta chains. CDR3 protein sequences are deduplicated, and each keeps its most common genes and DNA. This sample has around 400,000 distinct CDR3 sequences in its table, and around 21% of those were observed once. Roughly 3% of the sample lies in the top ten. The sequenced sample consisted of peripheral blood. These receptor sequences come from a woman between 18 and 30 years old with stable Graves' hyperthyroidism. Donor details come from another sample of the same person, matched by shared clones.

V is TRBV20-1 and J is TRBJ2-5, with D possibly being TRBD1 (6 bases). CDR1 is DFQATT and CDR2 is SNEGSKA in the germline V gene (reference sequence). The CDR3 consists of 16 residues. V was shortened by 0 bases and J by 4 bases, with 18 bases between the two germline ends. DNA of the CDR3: TGCAGTGCTAGAGATTACGGGTCAGGGGTAGGAGAGACCCAGTACTTC. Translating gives CSARDYGSGVGETQYF.

In nucleotides, the CDR3 is TGTGCCAGCAGTGGTCGTTGGGACATATCCTACGAGCAGTACTTC. Residues: CASSGRWDISYEQYF. The chain joins TRBV12-3 or TRBV12-4 to TRBJ2-7, with D possibly TRBD1 on 6 matching bases. The CDR3 length is 15 residues. Trimming removed 5 bases from V and 1 base from J, with 15 bases in between.

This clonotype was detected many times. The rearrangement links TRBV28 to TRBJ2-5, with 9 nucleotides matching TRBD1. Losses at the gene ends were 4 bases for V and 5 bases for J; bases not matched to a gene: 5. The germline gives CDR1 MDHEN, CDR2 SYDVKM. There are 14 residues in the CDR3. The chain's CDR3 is CASSWTGVSETQYF. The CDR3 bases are TGTGCCAGCAGTTGGACAGGGGTGTCGGAGACCCAGTACTTC. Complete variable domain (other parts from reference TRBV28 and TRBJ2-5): DVKVTQSSRYLVKRTGEKVFLECVQDMDHENMFWYRQDPGLGLRLIYFSYDVKMKEKGDIPEGYSVSREKKERFSLILESASTNQTSMYLCASSWTGVSETQYFGPGTRLLVL.

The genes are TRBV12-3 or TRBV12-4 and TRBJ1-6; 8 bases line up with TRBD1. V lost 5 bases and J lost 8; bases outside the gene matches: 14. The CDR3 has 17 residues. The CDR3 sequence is CASSPTRTGWIDSPLHF. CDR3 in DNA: TGTGCCAGCAGTCCAACCCGGACAGGGTGGATAGATTCACCCCTCCACTTT.

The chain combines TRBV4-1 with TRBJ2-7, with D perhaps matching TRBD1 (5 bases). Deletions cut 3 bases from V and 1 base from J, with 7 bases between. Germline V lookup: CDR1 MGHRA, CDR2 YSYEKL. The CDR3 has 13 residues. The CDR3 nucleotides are TGCGCCAGCAGCCACAGGGCATCCTACGAGCAGTACTTC. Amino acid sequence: CASSHRASYEQYF.

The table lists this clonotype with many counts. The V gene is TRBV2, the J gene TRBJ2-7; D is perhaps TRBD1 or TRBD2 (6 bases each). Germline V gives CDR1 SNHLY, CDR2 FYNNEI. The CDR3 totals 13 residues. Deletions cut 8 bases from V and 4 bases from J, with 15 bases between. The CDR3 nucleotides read TGTGCCAGCTACAGGGAGGTGGTTTACGAGCAGTACTTC. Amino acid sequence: CASYREVVYEQYF.

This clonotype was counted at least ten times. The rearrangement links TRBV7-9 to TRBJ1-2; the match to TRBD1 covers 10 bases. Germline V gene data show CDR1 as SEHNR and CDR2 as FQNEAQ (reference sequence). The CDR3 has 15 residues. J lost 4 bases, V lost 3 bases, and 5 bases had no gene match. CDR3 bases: TGTGCCAGCAGCTTGCCGGACAGGGGGGCCTATGGCTACACCTTC. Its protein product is CASSLPDRGAYGYTF.

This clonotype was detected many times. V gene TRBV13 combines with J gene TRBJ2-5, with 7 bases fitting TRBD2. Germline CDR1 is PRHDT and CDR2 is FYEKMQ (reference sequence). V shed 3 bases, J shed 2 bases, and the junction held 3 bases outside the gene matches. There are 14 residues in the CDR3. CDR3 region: CASSFPGRQETQYF. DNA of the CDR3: TGTGCCAGCAGCTTTCCCGGGAGGCAAGAGACCCAGTACTTC.

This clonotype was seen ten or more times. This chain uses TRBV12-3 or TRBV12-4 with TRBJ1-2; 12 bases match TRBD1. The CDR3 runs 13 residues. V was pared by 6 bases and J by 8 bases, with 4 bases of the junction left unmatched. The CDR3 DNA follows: TGTGCCAGCAGGGCCGGGACAGGGGGCGGCTACACCTTC. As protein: CASRAGTGGGYTF.

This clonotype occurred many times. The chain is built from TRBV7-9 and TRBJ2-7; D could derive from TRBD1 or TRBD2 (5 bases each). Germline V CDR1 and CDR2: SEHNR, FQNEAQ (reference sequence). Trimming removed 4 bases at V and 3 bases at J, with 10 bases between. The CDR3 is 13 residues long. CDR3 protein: CASSSGRIYEQYF. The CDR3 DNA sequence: TGTGCCAGCAGCTCGGGACGGATCTACGAGCAGTACTTC.

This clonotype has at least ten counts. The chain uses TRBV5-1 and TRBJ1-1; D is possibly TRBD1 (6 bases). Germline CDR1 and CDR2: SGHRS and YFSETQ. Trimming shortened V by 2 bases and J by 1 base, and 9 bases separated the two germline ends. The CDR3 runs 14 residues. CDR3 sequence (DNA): TGCGCCAGCAGCTTAAGGACAGCGAACACTGAAGCTTTCTTT. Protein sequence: CASSLRTANTEAFF.

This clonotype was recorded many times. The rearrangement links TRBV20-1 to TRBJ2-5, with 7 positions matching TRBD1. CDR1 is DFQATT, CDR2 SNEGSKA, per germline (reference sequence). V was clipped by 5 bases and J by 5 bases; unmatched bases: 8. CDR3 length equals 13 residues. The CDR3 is CSAPRDRWETQYF. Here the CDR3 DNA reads TGCAGTGCTCCCCGGGACAGATGGGAGACCCAGTACTTC.

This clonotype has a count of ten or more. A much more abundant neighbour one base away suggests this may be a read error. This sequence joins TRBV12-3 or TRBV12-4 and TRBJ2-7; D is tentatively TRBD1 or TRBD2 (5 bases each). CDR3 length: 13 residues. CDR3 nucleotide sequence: TGTGCCGGCAGTTTCGGGGACGGTCGCGAGCAGTACTTC. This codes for CAGSFGDGREQYF.

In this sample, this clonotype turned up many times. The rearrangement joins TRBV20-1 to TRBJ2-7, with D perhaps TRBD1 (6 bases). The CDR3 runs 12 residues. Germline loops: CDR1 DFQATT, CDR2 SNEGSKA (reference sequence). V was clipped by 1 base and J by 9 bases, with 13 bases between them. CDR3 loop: CSARAPGELQYF. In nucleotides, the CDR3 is TGCAGTGCTAGAGCCCCAGGGGAGTTGCAGTACTTC.

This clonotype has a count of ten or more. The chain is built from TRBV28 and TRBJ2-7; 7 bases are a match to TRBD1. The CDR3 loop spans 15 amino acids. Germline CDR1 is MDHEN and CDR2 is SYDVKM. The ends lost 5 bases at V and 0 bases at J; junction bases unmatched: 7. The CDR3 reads CASSSPGQISYEQYF. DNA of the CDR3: TGTGCCAGCAGTAGCCCGGGACAGATCTCCTACGAGCAGTACTTC.

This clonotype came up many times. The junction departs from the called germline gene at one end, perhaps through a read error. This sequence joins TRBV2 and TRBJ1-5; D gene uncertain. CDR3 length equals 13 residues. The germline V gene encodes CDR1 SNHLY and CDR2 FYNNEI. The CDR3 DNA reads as TGTGCCAGCACTGAATATGGGAATCAGCCCCAGCATTTT. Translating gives CASTEYGNQPQHF.

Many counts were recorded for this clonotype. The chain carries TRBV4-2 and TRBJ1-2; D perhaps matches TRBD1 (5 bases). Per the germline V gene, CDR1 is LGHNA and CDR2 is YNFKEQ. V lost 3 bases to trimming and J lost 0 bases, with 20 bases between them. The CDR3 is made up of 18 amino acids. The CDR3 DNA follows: TGTGCCAGCAGCCAGACAGTTCTTCGCCCCTGGGCTAACTATGGCTACACCTTC. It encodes CASSQTVLRPWANYGYTF.

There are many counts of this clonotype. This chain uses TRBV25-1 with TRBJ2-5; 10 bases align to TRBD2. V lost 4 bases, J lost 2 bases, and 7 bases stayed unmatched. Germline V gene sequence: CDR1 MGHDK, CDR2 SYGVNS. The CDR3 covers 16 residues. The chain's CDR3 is CASSVRLAGNQETQYF. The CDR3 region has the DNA TGTGCCAGCAGTGTGAGACTAGCGGGCAATCAAGAGACCCAGTACTTC.

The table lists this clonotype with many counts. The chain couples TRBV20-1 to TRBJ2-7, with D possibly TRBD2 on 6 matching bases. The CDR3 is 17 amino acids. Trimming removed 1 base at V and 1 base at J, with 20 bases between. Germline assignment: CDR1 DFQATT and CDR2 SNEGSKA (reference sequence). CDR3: CSARATAVGRFSYEQYF. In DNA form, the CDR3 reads TGCAGTGCTAGAGCTACTGCCGTGGGGAGGTTTTCCTACGAGCAGTACTTC.

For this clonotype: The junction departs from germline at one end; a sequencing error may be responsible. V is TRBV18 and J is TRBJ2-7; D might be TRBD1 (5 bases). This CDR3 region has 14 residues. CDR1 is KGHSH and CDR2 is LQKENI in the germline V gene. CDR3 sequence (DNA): TGTGCCAGCTCACCTACACCGACAGTTGGGTGGCAGTGCTTC. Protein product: CASSPTPTVGWQCF. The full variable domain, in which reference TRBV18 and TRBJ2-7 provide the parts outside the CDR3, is NAGVMQNPRHLVRRRGQEARLRCSPMKGHSHVYWYRQLPEEGLKFMVYLQKENIIDESGMPKERFSAEFPKEGPSILRIQQVVRGDSAAYFCASSPTPTVGWQCFGPGTRLTVT.

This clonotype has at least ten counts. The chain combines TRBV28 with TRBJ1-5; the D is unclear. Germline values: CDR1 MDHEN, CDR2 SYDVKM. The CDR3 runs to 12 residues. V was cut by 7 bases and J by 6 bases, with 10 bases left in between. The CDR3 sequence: CASMISGQPQHF. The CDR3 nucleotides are TGTGCCAGCATGATAAGTGGTCAGCCCCAGCATTTT.

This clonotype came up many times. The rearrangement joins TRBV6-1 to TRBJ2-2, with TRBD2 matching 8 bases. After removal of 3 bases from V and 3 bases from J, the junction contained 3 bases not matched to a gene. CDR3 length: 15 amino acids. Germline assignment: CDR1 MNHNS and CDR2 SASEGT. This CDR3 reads CASSDPGGHTGELFF. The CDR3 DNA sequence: TGTGCCAGCAGTGATCCGGGAGGGCACACCGGGGAGCTGTTTTTT.

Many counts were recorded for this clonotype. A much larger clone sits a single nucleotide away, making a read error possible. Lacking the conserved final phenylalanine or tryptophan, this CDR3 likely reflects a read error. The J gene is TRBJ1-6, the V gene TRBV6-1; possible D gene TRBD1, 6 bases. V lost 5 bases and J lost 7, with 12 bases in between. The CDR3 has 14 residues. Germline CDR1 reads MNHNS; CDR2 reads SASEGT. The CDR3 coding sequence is TGTGCCAGCAGTAGGGGGGCAGAGAATTCACCCCTCCACTCT. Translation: CASSRGAENSPLHS.

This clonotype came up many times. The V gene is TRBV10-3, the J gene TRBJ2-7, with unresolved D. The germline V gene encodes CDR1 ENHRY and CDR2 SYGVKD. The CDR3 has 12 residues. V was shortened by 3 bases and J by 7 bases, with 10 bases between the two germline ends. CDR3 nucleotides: TGTGCCATCAGTGACTCCTATGGTGAGCAGTACTTC. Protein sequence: CAISDSYGEQYF.

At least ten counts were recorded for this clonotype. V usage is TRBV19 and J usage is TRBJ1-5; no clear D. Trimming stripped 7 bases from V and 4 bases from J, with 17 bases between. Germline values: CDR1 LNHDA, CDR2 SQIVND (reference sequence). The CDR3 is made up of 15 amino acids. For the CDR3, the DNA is TGTGCCAGTAAGTCCATCGGCGGATTGAATCAGCCCCAGCATTTT. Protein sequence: CASKSIGGLNQPQHF.